This T cell receptor beta chain was sequenced for a study of OX40 agonist ivuxolimab in advanced cancers. Profiling relied on immunoSEQ multiplex PCR, and the TCRdb table lists in-frame clones only, not all of them. Of about 59,000 clones in the sample, roughly 93% were seen once. The starting material was CD4+ or CD8+ T cells sorted from blood, obtained in a trial of the OX40 agonist ivuxolimab. The sequence came from an adult with an advanced solid tumor such as melanoma, head and neck, liver or kidney cancer.

The CDR3 loop is CASSASRDREFNYGYTF. The CDR3 DNA reads TGTGCCAGCAGCGCCTCCCGGGACAGAGAGTTTAACTATGGCTACACCTTC. The chain uses TRBV9 and TRBJ1-2; TRBD1 matches 7 bases. Trimming removed 3 bases from V and 1 base from J; junction bases left unmatched: 12. Germline V lookup: CDR1 SGDLS, CDR2 YYNGEE. The CDR3 consists of 17 residues.